This TCR beta chain originates from a study of monozygotic twins with inflammatory bowel disease. Investigators made cDNA in eight separate reactions per sample. TCRdb re-analyzed the 5' RACE reads; it lists each CDR3 protein once, without DNA. This sample's table has over 110,000 distinct CDR3 sequences. The CDR3 has 14 residues. The V gene's germline CDR1 is SGHRS and CDR2 YFSETQ. The sample comprised blood. The receptor was derived from a human donor with ulcerative colitis or Crohn's disease, or a healthy co-twin of an affected twin (not recorded which). The chain recombines TRBV5-1 with TRBJ2-7. Here the CDR3 reads CASSLVVGRGEQYF.